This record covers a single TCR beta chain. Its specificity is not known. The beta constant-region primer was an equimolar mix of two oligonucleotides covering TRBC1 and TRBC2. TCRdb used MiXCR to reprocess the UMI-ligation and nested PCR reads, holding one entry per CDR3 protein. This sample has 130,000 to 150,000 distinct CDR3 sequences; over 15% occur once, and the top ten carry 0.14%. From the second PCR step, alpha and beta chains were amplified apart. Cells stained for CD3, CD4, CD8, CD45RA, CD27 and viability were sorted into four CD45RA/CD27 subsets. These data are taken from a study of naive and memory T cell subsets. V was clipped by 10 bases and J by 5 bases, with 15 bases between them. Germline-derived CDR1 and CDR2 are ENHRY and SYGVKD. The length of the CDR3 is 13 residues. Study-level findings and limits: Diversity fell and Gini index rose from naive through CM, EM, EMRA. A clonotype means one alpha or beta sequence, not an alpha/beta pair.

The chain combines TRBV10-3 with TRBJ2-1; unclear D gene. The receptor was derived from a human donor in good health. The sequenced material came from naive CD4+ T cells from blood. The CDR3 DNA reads TGTGCCACCTTGGTTCAGGAGAACAATGAGCAGTTCTTC. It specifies CATLVQENNEQFF.